This T cell receptor (beta chain) was profiled in a study of OX40 agonist ivuxolimab in advanced cancers. The overall study: Intravenous ivuxolimab at 0.01 to 10 mg/kg was given to patients every 2 weeks. Hepatocellular carcinoma, melanoma, renal cell or head and neck cancer was diagnosed in the dose-escalation patients.

The trim removed 7 bases at V and 2 bases at J, leaving 6 bases unmatched. The CDR3 totals 15 residues. Germline V CDR1 and CDR2: MDHEN, SYDVKM. Note on this clone: The antigen is unknown.

The method was immunoSEQ multiplex PCR; TCRdb's version includes in-frame clones alone and lacks a portion of them. The data contain some 77,000 clones, around 88% of them singletons. Study findings and constraints: The average count of expanded clones was higher among CD8+ T cells than among CD4+. Still undetermined is the antigen specificity of the expanded peripheral T cells.

The sequence was obtained from an adult with an advanced solid tumor such as melanoma, head and neck, liver or kidney cancer. The material sequenced was CD4+ or CD8+ T cells sorted from blood, taken in a trial of the OX40 agonist ivuxolimab. The chain links TRBV28 to TRBJ2-1; 9 nucleotides line up with TRBD2. The CDR3 DNA reads TGTGCCAGCAAAAGCGGGGGGACCGCCTACAATGAGCAGTTCTTC. Its translation is CASKSGGTAYNEQFF.